A single sample gave rise to the 14 T cell receptor beta chains below, sequenced in a study of blood T cell repertoires in COVID-19. Method: immunoSEQ multiplex PCR; TCRdb's copy keeps in-frame clones and lacks some. Of roughly 100,000 clones in the sample, approximately 86% were seen once. Sample: peripheral blood. These receptors all come from a woman older than 75 with acute or convalescent COVID-19.

The V gene is TRBV11-3, the J gene TRBJ1-3; 8 bases line up with TRBD1. With 1 base clipped from V and 4 bases from J, the junction kept 3 bases outside the gene matches. Germline V CDR1 and CDR2: SGHNT, YENEEA. This CDR3 contains 15 residues. The CDR3 is CASSLGTGNGNTIYF. In nucleotides, the CDR3 is TGTGCCAGCAGCTTAGGGACAGGGAACGGAAACACCATATATTTT. The variable domain in full, completed from reference TRBV11-3 and TRBJ1-3, reads EAGVVQSPRYKIIEKKQPVAFWCNPISGHNTLYWYLQNLGQGPELLIRYENEEAVDDSQLPKDRFSAERLKGVDSTLKIQPAELGDSAVYLCASSLGTGNGNTIYFGEGSWLTVV.

This clone appeared once. The chain links TRBV6-2 or TRBV6-3 to TRBJ1-5; 7 nucleotides agree with TRBD1. CDR1 MNHEY and CDR2 SVGEGT come from the germline V gene. The V gene end was trimmed by 5 bases and the J gene end by 7 bases; junction bases not matched to a gene: 11. The CDR3 loop spans 15 amino acids. The CDR3 region is CASSRDFTGVQPQHF. CDR3 coding DNA: TGTGCCAGCAGTCGCGACTTTACAGGGGTCCAGCCCCAGCATTTT.

This sequence joins TRBV19 and TRBJ1-5; the match to TRBD1 covers 9 bases. V was pared by 5 bases and J by 0 bases, with 14 bases of the junction left unmatched. The CDR3 covers 19 residues. Germline CDR1 LNHDA, CDR2 SQIVND (reference sequence). The DNA for the CDR3 is TGTGCCAGTAGTCCCGCTAGGAGGACAGGGGTAGGTAGCAATCAGCCCCAGCATTTT. This encodes CASSPARRTGVGSNQPQHF.

This chain links TRBV12-3 or TRBV12-4 with TRBJ1-5, with D possibly TRBD1 on 5 matching bases. Trimming took off 7 bases at V and 6 bases at J, with 13 bases between the two ends. This CDR3 is 13 amino acids long. The CDR3 nucleotides read TGTGCCAGCACCCCCGGGGGGGGTCAGCCCCAGCATTTT. It yields the protein CASTPGGGQPQHF.

Only one count was recorded for this clone. The DNA of the CDR3 is TGTGCCAGCAGCTACCGACAGGGGGTAAAGCAGTTCTTC. This sequence encodes CASSYRQGVKQFF. The chain is built from TRBV7-9 and TRBJ2-1, with 9 bases that match TRBD1. This CDR3 is 13 amino acids long. The junction had 6 bases not matched to a gene; V was cut back by 4 bases and J by 11 bases. Looked up from germline, CDR1 is SEHNR and CDR2 is FQNEAQ (reference sequence).

Only a few counts were recorded for this clone. V usage is TRBV9 and J usage is TRBJ1-2; 8 bases are a match to TRBD1. This CDR3 spans 12 amino acids. CDR1 SGDLS and CDR2 YYNGEE come from the germline V gene. The V and J ends lost 3 bases and 13 bases, in that order; junction bases with no gene match: 8. CDR3 region: CASSGDRGPCTF. The CDR3 DNA reads TGTGCCAGCAGCGGTGACAGGGGCCCTTGCACCTTC.

The V gene is TRBV5-1, the J gene TRBJ1-4, with a possible D match to TRBD1 (6 bases). CDR1 is SGHRS, CDR2 YFSETQ, per germline. Trimming stripped 0 bases from V and 3 bases from J, with 12 bases between. This CDR3 contains 16 residues. Here the CDR3 reads CASSLEGVVSNEKLFF. The CDR3 nucleotides read TGCGCCAGCAGCTTGGAGGGGGTGGTCTCTAATGAAAAACTGTTTTTT.

This clone was seen once. This rearrangement joins TRBV5-1 to TRBJ2-2; a weak D match, TRBD1 (6 bases). This CDR3 has 16 residues. The germline V gene has CDR1 SGHRS and CDR2 YFSETQ. V was clipped by 5 bases and J by 0 bases, with 14 bases between them. CDR3 sequence reads: CASSGDRTANTGELFF. DNA of the CDR3: TGCGCCAGCAGTGGAGACAGGACCGCGAACACCGGGGAGCTGTTTTTT.

The chain joins TRBV30 to TRBJ2-5; 7 bases fit TRBD2. J gave up 4 bases and V 2 bases, and 10 bases lay outside the gene matches. The CDR3 consists of 15 residues. CDR1 GTSNPN and CDR2 SVGIG come from the germline V gene (reference sequence). The CDR3 coding sequence is TGTGCCTGGAGTAAGGGGCTAGCGGTCCGAGAGACCCAGTACTTC. The encoded protein is CAWSKGLAVRETQYF.

J is TRBJ1-2 and V is TRBV7-8; no firm D call. Trimming left V 5 bases short and J 4 bases short, with 8 bases between. Germline V lookup: CDR1 SGHVS, CDR2 FQNEAQ. This CDR3 comprises 12 residues. The DNA for the CDR3 is TGTGCCAGCAGCCCGGTTCCCTATGGCTACACCTTC. The encoded protein is CASSPVPYGYTF.

This clone has more than one count but fewer than ten. This chain joins TRBV7-2 and TRBJ2-3; unclear D gene. This CDR3 is built from 12 residues. Germline V gives CDR1 SGHTA, CDR2 FQGNSA. V lost 5 bases to trimming and J lost 4 bases, with 7 bases between them. The CDR3 spells CASSPRSDTQYF. The CDR3 region has the DNA TGTGCCAGCAGCCCCAGGTCAGATACGCAGTATTTT.

The gene calls are TRBV12-5 and TRBJ2-1; maybe TRBD1 (5 bases). This CDR3 spans 14 amino acids. V lost 10 bases to trimming and J lost 15 bases, with 28 bases between them. The germline V gene has CDR1 LGHNT and CDR2 FRNRAP. Here the CDR3 DNA reads TGTGCTACCTCCCATCCGATCCAGGCAGGGATCCCGTTCTTC. Its translation is CATSHPIQAGIPFF.

CDR3 region: CASSSMRGGQQFF. The CDR3 DNA sequence: TGTGCCAGCAGTAGTATGCGGGGGGGCCAGCAGTTCTTC. The V call is TRBV6-2 or TRBV6-3, the J call TRBJ2-1; 9 bases line up with TRBD2. The CDR3 spans 13 residues. Germline assignment: CDR1 MNHEY and CDR2 SVGEGT. V shed 5 bases, J shed 11 bases, and the junction held 7 bases outside the gene matches.

The chain recombines TRBV7-9 with TRBJ2-1, with 9 positions matching TRBD1. The junction had 10 bases not matched to a gene; V was cut back by 4 bases and J by 6 bases. The CDR3 totals 16 residues. Germline CDR1 and CDR2: SEHNR and FQNEAQ (reference sequence). The CDR3 DNA reads as TGTGCCAGCAGCTACCGCGGACAGGGGCCTCCCAATGAGCAGTTCTTC. As protein: CASSYRGQGPPNEQFF. Using reference TRBV7-9 and TRBJ2-1 for the parts outside the CDR3, the full variable domain is DTGVSQNPRHKITKRGQNVTFRCDPISEHNRLYWYRQTLGQGPEFLTYFQNEAQLEKSRLLSDRFSAERPKGSFSTLEIQRTEQGDSAMYLCASSYRGQGPPNEQFFGPGTRLTVL.